What follows describes a single T cell receptor (beta chain). The length of the CDR3 is 17 residues. With 0 bases clipped from V and 4 bases from J, the junction kept 10 bases outside the gene matches. Germline V gene data show CDR1 as LNHNV and CDR2 as YYDKDF (reference sequence). Some clones are missing from TCRdb's copy, which holds only in-frame ones; the method was immunoSEQ multiplex PCR. The sample has 9,500 to 15,000 clones, 95% seen once. This sample was taken from a study of technical replicates of blood from a handful of donors. The sample was PBMCs. The source is a human donor in good health. The gene calls are TRBV15 and TRBJ2-3; 7 bases match TRBD2. This CDR3 is CATSRDPVGRLADTQYF. The CDR3 nucleotides are TGTGCCACCAGCAGAGATCCGGTCGGGAGGCTCGCAGATACGCAGTATTTT.